This T cell receptor beta chain was sequenced in a study of a mutant IDH1 vaccine in newly diagnosed glioma. Looked up from germline, CDR1 is SGHAT and CDR2 is FQNNGV. The CDR3 is made up of 18 amino acids. Deletions cut 2 bases from V and 0 bases from J, with 14 bases between. Indicated time point: week 5, during vaccination. The investigators gave 300 ug of mutant IDH1 20-mer peptide in each vaccine dose, together with topical imiquimod. Comments on this clone: The target antigen is unknown.

Here immunoSEQ multiplex PCR was the method, and the copy in TCRdb shows in-frame clones only, minus some. Of approximately 80,000 clones in the sample, 75% to 95% were seen once. The sequencing here drew on PBMCs, taken from a glioma patient whose treatment included an IDH1 peptide vaccine. The V and J genes are TRBV11-2 and TRBJ2-6; D remains ambiguous. The receptor's source is a woman aged 45-60 years with glioma. CDR3 region: CASSLSSGVGSGANVLTF. In DNA form, the CDR3 reads TGTGCCAGCAGCTTATCGTCAGGAGTTGGCTCTGGGGCCAACGTCCTGACTTTC.